This passage covers 18 T cell receptor beta chains from one sample sequenced in a study of CD8+ T cells in alopecia areata. Extracted RNA was reverse transcribed, and the resulting cDNA served as sequencing template. Sequencing was performed with immunoSEQ multiplex PCR; in TCRdb, only in-frame clones are kept and a portion is missing. The sample has some 100,000 clones, roughly 47% seen once. As for treatment: oral pan-JAK inhibitor, 5-10 mg twice daily. The source material was CD8+ T cells sorted from blood, sampled at week 24, from a patient treated with tofacitinib. The receptors were sampled from a human donor with alopecia areata.

This clone was counted only a few times. V is TRBV7-6 and J is TRBJ2-3; D is unresolved. The ends were cut back, 2 bases at V and 3 bases at J, with 9 bases in the middle. This CDR3 has 14 amino acids. Germline V gene data show CDR1 as SGHVS and CDR2 as FNYEAQ. CDR3 in amino acids: CASSLRLETDTQYF. The CDR3 DNA reads as TGTGCCAGCAGCTTACGTCTAGAAACAGATACGCAGTATTTT.

This chain's CDR3 is CASSTSGTRYGYTF. The CDR3 DNA reads TGTGCCAGCAGTACCTCCGGGACGCGCTATGGCTACACCTTC. The chain combines TRBV27 with TRBJ1-2; the D gene is possibly TRBD1 (5 bases). V lost 5 bases and J lost 4, with 14 bases in between. CDR1 and CDR2 (germline): MNHEY, SMNVEV (reference sequence). This CDR3 contains 14 residues.

A few counts support this clone. This rearrangement joins TRBV30 to TRBJ2-7; possibly TRBD1 or TRBD2 for D (6 bases each). Germline V gene lookup returns CDR1 GTSNPN and CDR2 SVGIG (reference sequence). V gave up 4 bases and J gave up 1 base, with 14 bases separating them. This CDR3 is built from 14 residues. CDR3 amino acids: CAWMEGEWSYEQYF. The DNA of the CDR3 is TGTGCCTGGATGGAGGGGGAGTGGTCCTACGAGCAGTACTTC.

This clone was recorded many times. The chain has TRBV11-2 and TRBJ1-5; D is ambiguous. Germline V gene sequence: CDR1 SGHAT, CDR2 FQNNGV. The CDR3 has 13 residues. The ends were cut back, 1 base at V and 7 bases at J, with 8 bases in the middle. Written as DNA, the CDR3 is TGTGCCAGCAGCTTAGGAGGTCTCCAGCCCCAGCATTTT. It yields the protein CASSLGGLQPQHF.

The chain recombines TRBV29-1 with TRBJ2-7, with 10 bases identical to TRBD1. Losses at the gene ends were 4 bases for V and 6 bases for J; bases not matched to a gene: 6. This CDR3 spans 13 amino acids. The germline gives CDR1 SQVTM, CDR2 ANQGSEA. The CDR3 bases are TGCAGCGTTGCACCCTGGACAGGGGGCGAGCAGTACTTC. It specifies CSVAPWTGGEQYF.

The chain combines TRBV4-1 with TRBJ2-7; 9 nucleotides line up with TRBD2. CDR3 length equals 15 residues. CDR1 and CDR2 (germline): MGHRA, YSYEKL. Trimming at V came to 0 bases and at J to 4 bases, leaving 4 bases not matched to a gene. The CDR3 DNA reads as TGCGCCAGCAGCCAAGATAGCGGGAGAAGGTACGAGCAGTACTTC. As protein: CASSQDSGRRYEQYF.

This chain joins TRBV28 and TRBJ2-7; D is unclear. The CDR3 covers 13 residues. Trimming stripped 4 bases from V and 5 bases from J, with 12 bases between. Per the germline V gene, CDR1 is MDHEN and CDR2 is SYDVKM. The CDR3 is CASSYGIWDEQYF. The CDR3 DNA sequence: TGTGCCAGCAGTTACGGAATTTGGGACGAGCAGTACTTC.

This rearrangement joins TRBV29-1 to TRBJ2-1, with TRBD2 matching over 10 bases. The CDR3 sequence is 15 residues long. Unmatched junction bases numbered 11, after V lost 7 bases and J lost 5 bases. Per the germline V gene, CDR1 is SQVTM and CDR2 is ANQGSEA. The CDR3 loop reads CSAHSGRQRDNEQFF. The CDR3 DNA sequence: TGCAGCGCTCATAGCGGGAGGCAAAGGGACAATGAGCAGTTCTTC.

The rearrangement uses TRBV7-9 and TRBJ1-2, with a tentative D call TRBD1 (6 bases). The V end lost 6 bases, the J end lost 4 bases, and 15 bases lay between the germline ends. Germline CDR1 SEHNR, CDR2 FQNEAQ (reference sequence). The CDR3 consists of 14 residues. CDR3 DNA sequence: TGTGCCAGCAGTGAAGAGGGGGGCCCCTATGGCTACACCTTC. Encoded protein: CASSEEGGPYGYTF.

The table lists this clone with a few counts. The chain links TRBV29-1 to TRBJ2-7; TRBD2 agrees at 8 bases. V shed 3 bases and J 6 bases; nucleotides not matched to a gene: 7. The CDR3 spans 13 residues. Germline CDR1 reads SQVTM; CDR2 reads ANQGSEA. Here the CDR3 reads CSVDIQRGGEQYF. As DNA, the CDR3 is TGCAGCGTTGATATCCAACGGGGGGGCGAGCAGTACTTC.

This sequence joins TRBV7-8 and TRBJ1-1, with a possible D match to TRBD1 (5 bases). V was trimmed by 5 bases and J by 4 bases, leaving 11 bases between them. In germline, CDR1 is SGHVS, CDR2 FQNEAQ. This CDR3 comprises 13 residues. The CDR3 sequence is CASSKGVSTEAFF. CDR3 DNA: TGTGCCAGCAGCAAAGGGGTGTCCACTGAAGCTTTCTTT.

This clone was observed a handful of times. The chain recombines TRBV15 with TRBJ2-7; 11 bases map to TRBD2. Germline CDR1 reads LNHNV; CDR2 reads YYDKDF (reference sequence). This CDR3 region has 16 residues. Trimming cost V 5 bases and J 3 bases; bases outside gene matches: 9. The CDR3 protein is CATSSNSGRAVYEQYF. As DNA, the CDR3 is TGTGCCACCAGCTCCAATAGCGGGAGGGCCGTCTACGAGCAGTACTTC.

This clone was found a few times. CDR3 bases: TGTGCCTGGAGTGTAGATACTAGCGGGGGGGTTGAGCAGTTCTTC. Amino acids: CAWSVDTSGGVEQFF. The chain employs TRBV30 and TRBJ2-1; 13 bases are a match to TRBD2. V gave up 0 bases and J gave up 9 bases; unmatched junction bases: 5. CDR3 length equals 15 residues. The germline gives CDR1 GTSNPN, CDR2 SVGIG (reference sequence).

The genes are TRBV4-1 and TRBJ2-1; D not certain. The CDR3 covers 15 residues. The V gene's germline CDR1 is MGHRA and CDR2 YSYEKL. V was cut by 1 base and J by 5 bases, with 12 bases left in between. CDR3: CASSQARTTNNEQFF. The CDR3 DNA sequence: TGCGCCAGCAGCCAAGCCCGGACCACAAACAATGAGCAGTTCTTC.

The J gene is TRBJ2-5, the V gene TRBV4-1; D perhaps matches TRBD1 (5 bases). Germline assignment: CDR1 MGHRA and CDR2 YSYEKL. The CDR3 contains 15 residues. V lost 1 base, J lost 3 bases, and 12 bases lay in between. Here the CDR3 DNA reads TGCGCCAGCAGCCAAGTTCGCAGGGTAGAAGAGACCCAGTACTTC. It is translated as CASSQVRRVEETQYF.

Only one count was recorded for this clone. This sequence joins TRBV11-2 and TRBJ1-2; no clear D gene. V was pared by 5 bases and J by 8 bases, with 15 bases between. Germline assignment: CDR1 SGHAT and CDR2 FQNNGV. CDR3 length: 13 amino acids. CDR3 sequence reads: CASSGGGGFGYTF. The DNA of the CDR3 is TGTGCCAGCAGCGGAGGAGGCGGCTTCGGCTACACCTTC.

This clone was found a few times. V usage is TRBV7-6 and J usage is TRBJ2-3; D unclear. The V gene lost 3 bases and the J gene lost 2 bases, with 6 bases spanning the gap. Per the germline V gene, CDR1 is SGHVS and CDR2 is FNYEAQ. This CDR3 comprises 13 residues. The CDR3 DNA reads as TGTGCCAGCAGCTTGGCCATCACAGATACGCAGTATTTT. Translation: CASSLAITDTQYF.

This clone has only a few counts. The genes are TRBV29-1 and TRBJ1-1; D is uncertain. In germline, CDR1 is SQVTM, CDR2 ANQGSEA. V lost 7 bases and J lost 1, with 10 bases in between. The length of the CDR3 is 12 residues. In DNA, the CDR3 is TGCAGCGCCCCCGTAGGGAACACTGAAGCTTTCTTT. Protein: CSAPVGNTEAFF. The entire variable domain, with the rest obtained from reference TRBV29-1 and TRBJ1-1, is as follows: SAVISQKPSRDICQRGTSLTIQCQVDSQVTMMFWYRQQPGQSLTLIATANQGSEATYESGFVIDKFPISRPNLTFSTLTVSNMSPEDSSIYLCSAPVGNTEAFFGQGTRLTVV.